This TCR beta chain was sequenced during a study of CD8+CD57+ T cells in acquired aplastic anemia (dated 2018 in TCRdb). Some background on the complete study: Extracted DNA from sorted CD4+ and CD8+ cells averaged 3.2 ug, ranging from about 0.2 to 30 ug. CD8+CD57+ expansion was defined as frequency above the mean frequency observed in healthy subjects. The study at large found these results: Although roughly 29 CD8+ CDR3 sequences were shared by patients and controls, these sequences appeared highly expressed in patients and within the immunodominant clones of patients. No significant difference in CD8+ Simpson's diversity was found between patients and healthy controls (P=0.060).

This clonotype was counted at least ten times. The specificity of this receptor is unknown. The sample holds no much larger clone one base away, and base qualities are not on file. Patients chosen for sequencing had shown expansion of CD8+CD57+ cells by flow cytometry. Severe acquired aplastic anemia was diagnosed in all patients according to International Study of Aplastic Anemia and Agranulocytosis and Camitta criteria. At the time blood was sampled, none of the patients had received any therapy. TCR repertoires of sorted CD4+ and CD8+ blood T cells from severe aplastic anemia patients and healthy subjects were deep-sequenced in the study. Patients were enrolled under clinicaltrials.gov protocols 00001620, 01623167, 00001397, 00071045, 00081523 and 00961064 in the USA. Ficoll-Paque density gradient centrifugation was used to isolate peripheral blood mononuclear cells. Before DNA was extracted, CD4+ and CD8+ T cells were sorted using either FACS or magnetic beads.

Genomic DNA was used as template for profiling of TCR beta VDJ combinations and CDR3 sequences. TCR repertoire sequencing was run on an Illumina HiSeq 2000. Regarding the original processing steps: Repertoire assessment relied on Simpson's diversity index, CDR3 size and DJ length profiles, and TRBV/TRBJ rearrangement plots. The most abundant DNA sequence in the deep sequencing data was defined as the immunodominant clone. CDR3 amino acid sequences were checked for sharing across subjects and were also compared against the VDJdb database and published repertoires. The raw public reads went through TCRdb reprocessing: fastp at Q25, MiXCR clone calling, in-frame beta chains kept. Records with the same CDR3 protein are collapsed into one entry carrying the most frequent genes and DNA. These V and J calls rely on TCRdb rather than the paper's analysis. This sample has about 180,000 distinct CDR3 sequences in its table, and 55% to 65% of those were observed once. The top ten hold about 42% of the sample.

The CDR3 holds 16 amino acids from the cysteine to the phenylalanine. Here the CDR3 DNA is all that survives: 48 bases in frame from base 1. Taken from the germline V gene, the CDR1 and CDR2 loops are MRHNA and SNTAGT. The V and J ends are trimmed by 2 bases and 4 bases, leaving 15 bases between them. The sample consisted of sorted CD4+, CD8+, or CD8+CD57+ T cells (not recorded which) from PBMCs. This receptor chain uses TRBV6-4 and TRBJ1-5; a confident D gene designation cannot be given. This TCR derives from a human donor with aplastic anemia. DNA sequence: TGTGCCAGCAGTGACAGGGCCTCGGACCGTAATCAGCCCCAGCATTTT. The translation is CASSDRASDRNQPQHF.